The following is a T cell receptor beta chain sequence with its context. Its cognate antigen has yet to be identified. Within one base of it there is no much larger clone, and no base qualities were kept. CDR1 and CDR2 are read off the germline V gene as MDHEN and SYDVKM. From cysteine to phenylalanine, the CDR3 is 16 amino acids long. CDR3 DNA is the only sequence kept; it has 48 bases, read in frame from the first base. V is reduced by 2 bases and J by 2 bases, leaving a spacing of 13 bases between them. The data are from a study of response to subunit inactivated influenza vaccine (dated by TCRdb to the late 2010s). Concerning the study at large: The study used deep quantitative T cell receptor repertoire profiling to track responses to a trivalent subunit inactivated influenza vaccine. Overall study results and their limits: It was suggested by the authors that each seasonal influenza vaccination may recruit only a limited number of new T cells.

Receptors were amplified or captured by RT-PCR. The instrument was an Illumina HiSeq 2500. Using fastp trimming at Q25 and MiXCR clonotype assembly, TCRdb reanalyzed the public sequencing data and kept in-frame beta chains. Each entry merges the rows of one CDR3 protein and shows their most common DNA and genes. The sample table records about 780,000 distinct CDR3 sequences; approximately 18% of these occur just once. In total, the top ten clones hold about a tenth of the sample. The chain couples TRBV28 to TRBJ1-3; TRBD1 is a weak D gene call, 6 bases matching. This TCR derives from a man aged 45 to 65 who received an inactivated influenza vaccine. Donor details come from another sample of the same person, matched by shared clones. Sequenced material: PBMCs from blood, taken about 5 days after vaccination. The nucleotides are TGTGCCAGCAGTTTAAGAGGGGGGACACCTGGAAACACCATATATTTT. Its protein is CASSLRGGTPGNTIYF.